This TCR beta chain was recorded in a study of T-cell memory formation after mild COVID-19. Germline loops: CDR1 DFQATT, CDR2 SNEGSKA (reference sequence). Trimming shortened V by 3 bases and J by 0 bases, and 12 bases separated the two germline ends. This CDR3 is built from 15 residues. One entry per CDR3 protein, called by TCRdb with MiXCR from the 5' RACE reads. The sample consists of roughly 400,000 distinct CDR3 sequences, roughly 18% of them appearing once. This clonotype showed up just a few times. Sequenced: PBMCs or a T cell subset sorted from them (not recorded which). V is TRBV20-1 and J is TRBJ1-5; a weak D match, TRBD1 (5 bases). The sequence was obtained from a man younger than 35 who had mild COVID-19 (a few samples of this study predate the infection). Cell type and time point are not known. For the CDR3, the DNA is TGCAGTGCTAGCCATACCGGGGCTAGCAATCAGCCCCAGCATTTT. This translates into CSASHTGASNQPQHF.